This T cell receptor beta chain was profiled in a study of early T cells in non-severe SARS-CoV-2 infection (dated by TCRdb to the early 2020s). Background on the whole study: TCR sequencing used bulk RNA from unsorted whole blood, so alpha and beta chains could not be paired. The paper as a whole reports these results and caveats: VDJdb matching was skewed toward anti-spike CD8 responses, so virus-specific expansions were likely underestimated and private and CD4 specificities were missed.

V is cut by 1 base and J by 0 bases, and the space between the germline ends is 10 bases. Looking up the germline V gene yields CDR1 SGHAT and CDR2 FQNNGV. The cysteine opens and the phenylalanine closes a CDR3 of 16 amino acids. Only CDR3 DNA is held: 48 bases, read in frame from base 1. The study was a case-control design nested within a healthcare worker cohort in London, UK, with weekly nasopharyngeal swab PCR tests and blood sampling. Healthcare workers were recruited during the week of the UK lockdown, between 23 and 31 March 2020, and followed weekly for up to roughly 15 weeks. This clonotype was detected ten times or more. It has no known antigen specificity. The input lacks base qualities; no much larger clone sits a single base away. The library was obtained by 5' RACE. This sample was sequenced with a NextSeq 500. The TCR library protocol attached unique molecular identifiers to individual cDNA molecules to correct for sequencing error and PCR bias. Both TCR alpha and beta chains were sequenced, and tight co-correlation was observed between alpha and beta sequence abundances in each sample. Regarding the original processing steps: V gene, J gene and CDR3 annotation of TCR sequences was performed with Decombinator V4. Expanded TCRs were defined as changing significantly between any two time points under a Poisson model with p below 0.0001. Abundances of TCRs were expressed as counts per million after normalisation to the total number of TCRs sequenced in each sample. TRAV1-2 paired with TRAJ12, TRAJ20 or TRAJ33 defined MAIT TCRs, while TRAV10 paired with TRAJ18 defined iNKT TCRs. A search of VDJdb, accessed on 1 November 2021, was run for TCRs annotated to CMV, EBV and SARS-CoV-2, with TCRs annotated for multiple antigens excluded. TCRdb reran the public reads through fastp at Q25 and MiXCR, keeping productive beta chains. Duplicate CDR3 protein sequences are folded into a single record with the most common DNA and genes. For this entry, the V and J calls and clone size follow TCRdb and not the study's own pipeline. The sample records 32,000 or so distinct CDR3 sequences, about 5% of which are singletons. Approximately 14% of the sample is in the top ten clones.

In this chain, TRBV11-2 is recombined with TRBJ2-4; the D gene assignment is ambiguous. This sequence originates from an adult who was a healthcare worker with PCR-confirmed SARS-CoV-2 infection or an uninfected control (not recorded which). The sequencing input was whole blood. The CDR3 region: CASSLVGVIAKNIQYF. The bases are TGTGCCAGCAGCTTAGTGGGCGTGATAGCCAAAAACATTCAGTACTTC. Here the CDR3 is joined to the reference TRBV11-2 and TRBJ2-4 genes, and the full variable domain is: EAGVAQSPRYKIIEKRQSVAFWCNPISGHATLYWYQQILGQGPKLLIQFQNNGVVDDSQLPKDRFSAERLKGVDSTLKIQPAKLEDSAVYLCASSLVGVIAKNIQYFGAGTRLSVL.